This TCR beta chain was found in a study of CXCR3-negative and CXCR3-positive naive CD8 T cells. Notes on the study in general: CXCR3-negative naive cells had less hydrophobic TRB CDR3s than did CXCR3-positive naive cells. TRB CDR3 properties indicated TCR strength, while surface CD5 was similar across naive subsets.

UMI-labeled 5' RACE yielded the TRB cDNA libraries. TCRdb reprocessed the 5' RACE reads and stores each CDR3 protein as one record, lacking DNA. Recorded for this sample: fewer than 90,000 distinct CDR3 sequences. The CDR3 sequence is 15 residues long. Germline V gene data show CDR1 as SEHNR and CDR2 as FQNEAQ (reference sequence). Concerning this clonotype itself: Its target is not known.

Specimen: naive CXCR3+ CD8+ T cells from blood. Noted subset: CD45RO-CCR7+CD27+CD95- naive CD8+ T cells expressing CXCR3 (TNR3+). The chain has TRBV7-9 and TRBJ1-2; lacking DNA, the TRBD1 call made by TCRdb goes unchecked. The TCR sequence derives from a human donor in good health. Some clones in this sample may be carry-over from other donors' samples. The CDR3 is CASRHPGPEMNGYTF.